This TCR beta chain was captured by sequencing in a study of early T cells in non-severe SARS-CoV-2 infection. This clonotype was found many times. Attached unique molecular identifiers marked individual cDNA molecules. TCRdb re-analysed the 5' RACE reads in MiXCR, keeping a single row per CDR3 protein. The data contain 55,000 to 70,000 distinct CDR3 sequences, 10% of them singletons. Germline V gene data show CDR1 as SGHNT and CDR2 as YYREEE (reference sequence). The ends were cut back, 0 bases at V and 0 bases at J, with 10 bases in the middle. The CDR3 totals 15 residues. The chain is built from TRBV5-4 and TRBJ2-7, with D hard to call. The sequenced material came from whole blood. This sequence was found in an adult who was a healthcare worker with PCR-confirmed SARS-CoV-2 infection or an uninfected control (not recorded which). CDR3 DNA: TGTGCCAGCAGCTTGGGTTCGGTCCCCTCCTACGAGCAGTACTTC. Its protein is CASSLGSVPSYEQYF.